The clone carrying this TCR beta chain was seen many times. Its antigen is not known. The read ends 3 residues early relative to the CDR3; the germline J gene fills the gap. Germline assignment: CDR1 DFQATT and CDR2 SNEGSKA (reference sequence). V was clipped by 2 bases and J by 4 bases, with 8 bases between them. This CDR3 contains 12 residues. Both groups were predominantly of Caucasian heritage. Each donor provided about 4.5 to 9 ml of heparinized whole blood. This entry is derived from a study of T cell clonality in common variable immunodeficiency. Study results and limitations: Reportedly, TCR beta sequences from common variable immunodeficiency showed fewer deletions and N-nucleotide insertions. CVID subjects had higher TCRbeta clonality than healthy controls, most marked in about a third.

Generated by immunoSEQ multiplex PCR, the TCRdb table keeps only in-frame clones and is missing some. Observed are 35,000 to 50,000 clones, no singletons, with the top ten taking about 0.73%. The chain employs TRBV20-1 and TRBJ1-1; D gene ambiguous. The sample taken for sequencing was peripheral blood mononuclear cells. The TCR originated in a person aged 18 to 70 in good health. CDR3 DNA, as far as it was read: TGCAGTGCTAGACAGGCAGTCACTGAA. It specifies CSARQAVTE. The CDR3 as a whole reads CSARQAVTEAFF.